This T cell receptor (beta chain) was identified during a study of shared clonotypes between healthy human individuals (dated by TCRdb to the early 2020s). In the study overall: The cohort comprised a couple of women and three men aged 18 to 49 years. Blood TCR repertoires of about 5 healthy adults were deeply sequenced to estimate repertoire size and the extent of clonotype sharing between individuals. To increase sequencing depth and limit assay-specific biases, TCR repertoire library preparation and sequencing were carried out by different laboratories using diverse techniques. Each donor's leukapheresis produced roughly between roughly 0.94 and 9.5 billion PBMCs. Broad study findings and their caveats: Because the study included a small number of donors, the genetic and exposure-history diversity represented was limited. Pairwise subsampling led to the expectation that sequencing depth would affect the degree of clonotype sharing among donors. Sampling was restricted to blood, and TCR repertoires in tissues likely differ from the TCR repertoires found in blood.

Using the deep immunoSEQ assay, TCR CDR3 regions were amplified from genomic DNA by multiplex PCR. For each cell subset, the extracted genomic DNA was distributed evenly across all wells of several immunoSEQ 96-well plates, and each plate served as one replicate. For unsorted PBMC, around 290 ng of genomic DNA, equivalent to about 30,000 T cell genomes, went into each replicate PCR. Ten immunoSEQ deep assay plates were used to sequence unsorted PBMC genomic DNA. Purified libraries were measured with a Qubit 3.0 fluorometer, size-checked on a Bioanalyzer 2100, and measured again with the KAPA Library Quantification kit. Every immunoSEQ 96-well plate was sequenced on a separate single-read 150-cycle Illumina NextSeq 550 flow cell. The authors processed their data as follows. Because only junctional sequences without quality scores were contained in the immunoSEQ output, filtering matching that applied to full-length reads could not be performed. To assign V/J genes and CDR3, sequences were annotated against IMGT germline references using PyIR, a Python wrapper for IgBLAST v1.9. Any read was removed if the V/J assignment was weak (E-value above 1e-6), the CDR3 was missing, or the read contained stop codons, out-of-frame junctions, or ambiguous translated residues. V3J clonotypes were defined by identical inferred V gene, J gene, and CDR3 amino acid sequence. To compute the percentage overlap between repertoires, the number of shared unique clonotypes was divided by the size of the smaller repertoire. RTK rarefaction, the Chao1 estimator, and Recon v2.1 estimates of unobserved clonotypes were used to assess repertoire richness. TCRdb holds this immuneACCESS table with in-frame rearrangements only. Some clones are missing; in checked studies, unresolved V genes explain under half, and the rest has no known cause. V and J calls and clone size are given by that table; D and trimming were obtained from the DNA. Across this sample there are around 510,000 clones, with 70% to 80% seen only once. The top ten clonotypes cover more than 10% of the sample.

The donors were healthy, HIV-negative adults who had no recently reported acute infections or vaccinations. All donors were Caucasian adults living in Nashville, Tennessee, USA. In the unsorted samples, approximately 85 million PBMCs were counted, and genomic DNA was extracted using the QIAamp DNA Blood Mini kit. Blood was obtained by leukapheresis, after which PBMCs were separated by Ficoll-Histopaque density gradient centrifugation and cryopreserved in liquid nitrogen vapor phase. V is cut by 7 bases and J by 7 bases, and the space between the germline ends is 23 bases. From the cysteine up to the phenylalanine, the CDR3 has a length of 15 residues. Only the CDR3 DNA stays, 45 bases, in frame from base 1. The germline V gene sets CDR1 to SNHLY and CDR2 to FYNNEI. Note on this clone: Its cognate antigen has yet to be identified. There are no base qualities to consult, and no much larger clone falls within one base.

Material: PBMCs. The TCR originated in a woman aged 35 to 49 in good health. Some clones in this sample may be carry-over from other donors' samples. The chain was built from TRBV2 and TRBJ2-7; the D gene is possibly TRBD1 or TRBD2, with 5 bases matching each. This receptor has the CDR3 CASTRIGAGPGEQYF. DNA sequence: TGTGCCAGCACAAGGATCGGGGCAGGGCCTGGGGAGCAGTACTTC.